One sample yielded the 21 T cell receptor beta chains listed below, sequenced in a study of blood T cell repertoires in COVID-19. Assay used: immunoSEQ multiplex PCR; TCRdb lists only in-frame clones, some missing. The sample gives 250,000 to 300,000 clones, about 86% of which show up once; 4.5% to 7% is in the top ten. The source material was peripheral blood. Every receptor here comes from an elderly man with acute or convalescent COVID-19.

The chain has TRBV11-2 and TRBJ2-2; TRBD2 agrees at 8 bases. The junction had 7 bases not matched to a gene; V was cut back by 6 bases and J by 7 bases. The CDR3 contains 14 residues. Germline assignment: CDR1 SGHAT and CDR2 FQNNGV. The CDR3 spells CASRVGGAVGELFF. CDR3 sequence (DNA): TGTGCCAGCAGGGTCGGGGGGGCCGTCGGGGAGCTGTTTTTT.

J is TRBJ2-7 and V is TRBV6-5; TRBD2 is a possible D gene (6 bases). V was trimmed by 8 bases and J by 3 bases, leaving 11 bases between them. Germline V gene sequence: CDR1 MNHEY, CDR2 SVGAGI. This CDR3 has 12 residues. The CDR3 bases are TGTGCCAGCTCGGGGGACCTCTACGAGCAGTACTTC. Amino acid sequence: CASSGDLYEQYF.

V is TRBV20-1 and J is TRBJ2-3; TRBD2 matches at 9 bases. There are 14 residues in the CDR3. J gave up 7 bases and V 3 bases, and 8 bases lay outside the gene matches. Germline CDR1 is DFQATT and CDR2 is SNEGSKA (reference sequence). The CDR3 loop is CSASFGLAGNTQYF. The CDR3 DNA reads as TGCAGTGCTAGTTTCGGTCTAGCGGGAAATACGCAGTATTTT.

The genes are TRBV7-8 and TRBJ2-6; D remains unclear. Germline loops: CDR1 SGHVS, CDR2 FQNEAQ. V shed 1 base and J shed 2 bases, with 12 bases lying between them. This CDR3 contains 17 residues. CDR3 residues: CASSLVVVLTGANVLTF. As DNA, the CDR3 is TGTGCCAGCAGCTTAGTAGTAGTCCTAACTGGGGCCAACGTCCTGACTTTC.

This clone has only a few counts. The J gene is TRBJ2-2, the V gene TRBV11-2; maybe TRBD1 (5 bases). The germline gives CDR1 SGHAT, CDR2 FQNNGV. CDR3 length: 15 residues. Between the trimmed V and J ends, which lost 4 bases and 1 base, there was a span of 10 bases. The CDR3 sequence: CASSSLQGNTGELFF. CDR3 nucleotides: TGTGCCAGCAGCTCACTCCAGGGGAACACCGGGGAGCTGTTTTTT.

The V call is TRBV3-1 (or the pseudogene TRBV3-2), the J call TRBJ1-2; a weak D match, TRBD1 (5 bases). The germline V and J ends were trimmed by 0 bases and 7 bases, with 9 bases remaining between them. Germline loops: CDR1 LGHDT, CDR2 YNNKEL (reference sequence). This CDR3 contains 13 residues. The CDR3 region is CASSQEFGGGYTF. The CDR3 nucleotides read TGTGCCAGCAGCCAAGAATTCGGGGGTGGCTACACCTTC.

This chain uses TRBV18 with TRBJ1-3; D not certain. Germline V gene lookup returns CDR1 KGHSH and CDR2 LQKENI. CDR3 size: 15 residues. The ends were cut back, 2 bases at V and 0 bases at J, with 8 bases in the middle. CDR3 loop: CASSPKAGSGNTIYF. CDR3 nucleotides: TGTGCCAGCTCACCAAAGGCGGGCTCTGGAAACACCATATATTTT.

The CDR3 reads CASSLSGGNYGYTF. The CDR3, as DNA: TGTGCCAGCAGTCTATCAGGGGGTAACTATGGCTACACCTTC. This rearrangement joins TRBV7-9 to TRBJ1-2, with 7 bases identical to TRBD1. The CDR3 has 14 amino acids. Losses at the gene ends were 6 bases for V and 1 base for J; bases not matched to a gene: 5. Germline lookup yields CDR1 SEHNR and CDR2 FQNEAQ (reference sequence).

The V call is TRBV6-6, the J call TRBJ2-3, with D tentatively TRBD2 (5 bases). Germline values: CDR1 MNHNY, CDR2 SVGAGI (reference sequence). Trimming shortened V by 2 bases and J by 2 bases, and 11 bases separated the two germline ends. This CDR3 is built from 15 residues. CDR3 sequence: CASSYGRVNTDTQYF. The CDR3 DNA reads TGTGCCAGCAGTTACGGGCGGGTCAACACAGATACGCAGTATTTT.

The CDR3 region has the DNA TGTGCCAGCAGCCCCATAGGACAGCTCCGCTATGGCTACACCTTC. This translates into CASSPIGQLRYGYTF. The chain carries TRBV7-8 and TRBJ1-2; tentative D call: TRBD1 (6 bases). From germline, CDR1 is SGHVS and CDR2 FQNEAQ. The CDR3 runs to 15 residues. V lost 5 bases, J lost 4 bases, and 17 bases lay in between.

The genes are TRBV11-3 and TRBJ2-3; TRBD2 is a possible D gene (5 bases). CDR1 SGHNT and CDR2 YENEEA come from the germline V gene. The ends were cut back, 4 bases at V and 0 bases at J, with 8 bases in the middle. This CDR3 region has 14 residues. The CDR3 is CASSWRTSTDTQYF. CDR3 nucleotide sequence: TGTGCCAGCAGCTGGAGGACTAGCACAGATACGCAGTATTTT.

The chain has TRBV21-1 and TRBJ1-2. TRBV21-1 is a known pseudogene. The CDR3 consists of 11 residues. The CDR3 loop is CATSREGGYTF. CDR3 DNA: TGTGCCACCTCGCGAGAGGGAGGCTACACCTTC.

The chain uses TRBV6-5 and TRBJ2-7; 8 bases align to TRBD2. There are 13 residues in the CDR3. Germline V gene data show CDR1 as MNHEY and CDR2 as SVGAGI. With V trimmed by 5 bases and J by 9 bases, 9 bases remained unmatched. CDR3 residues: CASSPGGAPGQYF. The CDR3 bases are TGTGCCAGCAGTCCCGGGGGGGCCCCCGGGCAGTACTTC.

This clone is a singleton in its sample. In DNA, the CDR3 is TGTGCCAGCAGTGCTAGCGGGAGCTACAATGAGCAGTTCTTC. It yields the protein CASSASGSYNEQFF. This chain uses TRBV2 with TRBJ2-1; 10 positions match TRBD2. Germline CDR1 SNHLY, CDR2 FYNNEI. CDR3 length: 14 amino acids. Trimming took 4 bases from V and 3 from J; bases not matched to a gene: 0.

The V and J genes are TRBV27 and TRBJ1-2, with D possibly TRBD1 on 6 matching bases. Trimming removed 4 bases at V and 5 bases at J, with 14 bases between. From germline, CDR1 is MNHEY and CDR2 SMNVEV (reference sequence). The CDR3 extends over 14 amino acids. The CDR3 sequence is CASSSQTGSYGYTF. The CDR3 DNA reads as TGTGCCAGCAGTTCGCAAACAGGGAGTTATGGCTACACCTTC.

The CDR3 is CASSSPSGSGSNTGELFF. The CDR3 DNA follows: TGTGCCAGCAGCTCGCCCTCGGGGAGCGGGAGTAATACCGGGGAGCTGTTTTTT. The rearrangement links TRBV11-3 to TRBJ2-2, with 8 bases aligning to TRBD2. There are 18 residues in the CDR3. Germline trimming cut 4 bases from V and 5 bases from J; bases unmatched to any gene: 15. CDR1 is SGHNT and CDR2 is YENEEA in the germline V gene.

The chain recombines TRBV18 with TRBJ2-3, with 11 bases that match TRBD2. Per the germline V gene, CDR1 is KGHSH and CDR2 is LQKENI. Trimming removed 3 bases from V and 3 bases from J; junction bases left unmatched: 11. The CDR3 runs 18 residues. The CDR3: CASSPGLAGLFGTDTQYF. The CDR3 nucleotides are TGTGCCAGCTCACCTGGACTAGCGGGTCTATTTGGGACAGATACGCAGTATTTT.

The genes are TRBV27 and TRBJ1-5; D uncertain. CDR3 size: 15 residues. Trimming left V 2 bases short and J 1 base short, with 9 bases between. Germline CDR1 MNHEY, CDR2 SMNVEV (reference sequence). For the CDR3, the DNA is TGTGCCAGCAGTTTAGGAGGGATGAGCAATCAGCCCCAGCATTTT. Protein: CASSLGGMSNQPQHF.

V and J are TRBV7-2 and TRBJ2-5, with 11 bases that match TRBD2. Trimming cost V 3 bases and J 4 bases; bases outside gene matches: 4. CDR3 size: 15 residues. Germline V gene data show CDR1 as SGHTA and CDR2 as FQGNSA. The CDR3 DNA sequence: TGTGCCAGCAGCTTCGAAGGACTAGCGGGAGAGACCCAGTACTTC. Its protein is CASSFEGLAGETQYF.

This clone has a single count. The gene calls are TRBV6-5 and TRBJ2-7, with a weak D call TRBD1 (6 bases). This CDR3 spans 15 amino acids. Germline V gene lookup returns CDR1 MNHEY and CDR2 SVGAGI. The V gene lost 5 bases and the J gene lost 3 bases, with 17 bases spanning the gap. CDR3 loop: CASSQWQGNYYEQYF. CDR3 in DNA: TGTGCCAGCAGTCAGTGGCAGGGGAATTACTACGAGCAGTACTTC.

This clone turned up a few times. V and J are TRBV5-6 and TRBJ1-3; TRBD1 might be the D (6 bases). Per germline, CDR1 SGHDT and CDR2 YYEEEE. The V end lost 3 bases, the J end lost 1 base, and 11 bases lay between the germline ends. The CDR3 loop spans 15 amino acids. The CDR3 coding sequence is TGTGCCAGCAGCTGGGGAGGGGGTTCTGGAAACACCATATATTTT. As protein: CASSWGGGSGNTIYF.